These 17 T cell receptor beta chains were sequenced from one sample in a study of cytomegalovirus exposure and HLA in healthy donors. The PCR contained 60 Vbeta and 13 Jbeta primers. Profiled with immunoSEQ multiplex PCR; TCRdb holds only in-frame clones, not every one. The table lists about 82,000 clones, with 0.95% to 1.3% in the top ten. Sequenced material: PBMCs. The receptors come from a woman aged 25 to 39 in good health and CMV-seronegative.

The chain is built from TRBV30 and TRBJ1-6; D possibly corresponds to TRBD1 (6 bases). Germline V CDR1 and CDR2: GTSNPN, SVGIG (reference sequence). Trimming stripped 8 bases from V and 0 bases from J, with 14 bases between. CDR3 length: 15 residues. The CDR3 is CAGTQESSYNSPLHF. The CDR3 bases are TGTGCCGGGACACAGGAGAGCTCCTATAATTCACCCCTCCACTTT.

V gene TRBV9 combines with J gene TRBJ2-3; no firm D call. Looked up from germline, CDR1 is SGDLS and CDR2 is YYNGEE. CDR3 length equals 14 residues. Trimming removed 0 bases at V and 3 bases at J, with 8 bases between. CDR3 DNA: TGTGCCAGCAGCGTAGATTTCTCGACAGATACGCAGTATTTT. It codes for CASSVDFSTDTQYF.

V and J are TRBV4-2 and TRBJ1-1, with a weak D call TRBD1 (6 bases). Germline CDR1 reads LGHNA; CDR2 reads YNFKEQ. Trimming left V 0 bases short and J 0 bases short, with 8 bases between. This CDR3 spans 15 amino acids. Here the CDR3 reads CASSQDPGVNTEAFF. The CDR3 DNA sequence: TGTGCCAGCAGCCAAGATCCAGGGGTGAACACTGAAGCTTTCTTT.

The chain joins TRBV11-2 to TRBJ1-1; no clear D. V lost 6 bases to trimming and J lost 1 base, with 9 bases between them. Germline loops: CDR1 SGHAT, CDR2 FQNNGV. This CDR3 has 13 residues. CDR3: CASRFQANTEAFF. CDR3 in DNA: TGTGCCAGCAGGTTCCAGGCGAACACTGAAGCTTTCTTT.

The chain uses TRBV21-1 and TRBJ1-1; the table's D call of TRBD1 was not tested on the DNA. TRBV21-1 is a recognized pseudogene. This CDR3 has 14 amino acids. Here the CDR3 DNA reads TGTGCCAGCAGCAAAGTCAGGGGTTTCGTGGGAGCTTTCTTT. It encodes CASSKVRGFVGAFF.

The CDR3 region is CAWRGQGDYGYTF. The CDR3, as DNA: TGTGCCTGGAGGGGACAGGGAGACTATGGCTACACCTTC. The V call is TRBV30, the J call TRBJ1-2, with TRBD1 matching 9 bases. The germline gives CDR1 GTSNPN, CDR2 SVGIG (reference sequence). Trimming cost V 3 bases and J 3 bases; bases outside gene matches: 2. The CDR3 sequence is 13 residues long.

J is TRBJ1-1 and V is TRBV5-1; D gene unclear. V was clipped by 2 bases and J by 2 bases, with 7 bases between them. Germline V gene sequence: CDR1 SGHRS, CDR2 YFSETQ. This CDR3 spans 13 amino acids. The CDR3 region is CASSFQENTEAFF. In DNA, the CDR3 is TGCGCCAGCAGCTTTCAGGAAAACACTGAAGCTTTCTTT.

The chain joins TRBV4-1 to TRBJ1-2; 8 bases match TRBD1. Looked up from germline, CDR1 is MGHRA and CDR2 is YSYEKL. CDR3 size: 14 residues. J gave up 5 bases and V 1 base, and 3 bases lay outside the gene matches. The CDR3 reads CASSQGTGLYGYTF. CDR3 DNA: TGCGCCAGCAGCCAAGGGACAGGGCTTTATGGCTACACCTTC.

The rearrangement uses TRBV9 and TRBJ2-1, with D tentatively TRBD1 (6 bases). The CDR3 covers 14 residues. Trimming removed 4 bases from V and 5 bases from J, with 13 bases in between. Germline V lookup: CDR1 SGDLS, CDR2 YYNGEE. The DNA of the CDR3 is TGTGCCAGCAGCCTAGGGACAAGTGACAATGAGCAGTTCTTC. Amino acid sequence: CASSLGTSDNEQFF.

This chain links TRBV6-5 with TRBJ2-7; tentatively, D is TRBD1 (6 bases). Germline V gene lookup returns CDR1 MNHEY and CDR2 SVGAGI. Between the trimmed V and J ends, which lost 5 bases and 1 base, there was a span of 12 bases. The CDR3 spans 14 residues. CDR3 in DNA: TGTGCCAGCAGTCACCAGAGGGGGTCCTACGAGCAGTACTTC. As protein: CASSHQRGSYEQYF.

CDR3 protein: CASSQVPSLAGETLYEQYF. The CDR3 DNA sequence: TGCGCCAGCAGCCAAGTTCCGAGCCTAGCGGGTGAGACCCTCTACGAGCAGTACTTC. The chain combines TRBV4-1 with TRBJ2-7; 8 bases match TRBD2. Germline V CDR1 and CDR2: MGHRA, YSYEKL. The trim removed 1 base at V and 3 bases at J, leaving 17 bases unmatched. The CDR3 loop spans 19 amino acids.

The chain uses TRBV5-4 and TRBJ1-1; 8 bases map to TRBD1. The V and J ends lost 4 bases and 5 bases, in that order; junction bases with no gene match: 7. The CDR3 consists of 14 residues. CDR1 and CDR2 from the germline V gene are SGHNT and YYREEE (reference sequence). For the CDR3, the DNA is TGTGCCAGCAGCCACGACAGGGGAGGAACTGAAGCTTTCTTT. This encodes CASSHDRGGTEAFF.

The J gene is TRBJ2-1, the V gene TRBV27; 10 bases agree with TRBD2. Germline V gene lookup returns CDR1 MNHEY and CDR2 SMNVEV (reference sequence). The trim removed 6 bases at V and 3 bases at J, leaving 8 bases unmatched. The CDR3 runs to 16 residues. CDR3 in DNA: TGTGCCAGCAGGCCCACTAGCGGGGTATACTACAATGAGCAGTTCTTC. Encoded protein: CASRPTSGVYYNEQFF.

The CDR3 region is CASSDVVSRAFF. In nucleotides, the CDR3 is TGTGCCAGCAGTGACGTGGTGAGTAGAGCTTTCTTT. The rearrangement links TRBV6-1 to TRBJ1-1; D remains ambiguous. Germline V gene sequence: CDR1 MNHNS, CDR2 SASEGT. The CDR3 covers 12 residues. With 3 bases removed from V and 10 bases from J, the gap between germline ends came to 12 bases.

The rearrangement uses TRBV6-1 and TRBJ1-2; D ambiguous. This CDR3 is built from 16 residues. With 2 bases removed from V and 8 bases from J, the gap between germline ends came to 21 bases. The germline V gene encodes CDR1 MNHNS and CDR2 SASEGT. In nucleotides, the CDR3 is TGTGCCAGCAGTGAACTCCTCGGGTATAACGATGGCGGCTACACCTTC. This sequence encodes CASSELLGYNDGGYTF.

The chain uses TRBV30 and TRBJ2-7; D uncertain. Germline-derived CDR1 and CDR2 are GTSNPN and SVGIG (reference sequence). The CDR3 loop spans 12 amino acids. Trimming stripped 5 bases from V and 1 base from J, with 9 bases between. The chain's CDR3 is CAWGTVSYEQYF. CDR3 DNA: TGTGCCTGGGGCACAGTATCCTACGAGCAGTACTTC.

The chain is built from TRBV30 and TRBJ2-1; 7 nucleotides match TRBD1. After removal of 2 bases from V and 10 bases from J, the junction contained 8 bases not matched to a gene. The CDR3 loop spans 13 amino acids. In germline, CDR1 is GTSNPN, CDR2 SVGIG (reference sequence). The CDR3 DNA reads TGTGCCTGGAGTCCTCAGGGGGTTGGCGAGCAGTTCTTC. Translation gives CAWSPQGVGEQFF. Drawing the rest from reference TRBV30 and TRBJ2-1, the complete variable domain is SQTIHQWPATLVQPVGSPLSLECTVEGTSNPNLYWYRQAAGRGLQLLFYSVGIGQISSEVPQNLSASRPQDRQFILSSKKLLLSDSGFYLCAWSPQGVGEQFFGPGTRLTVL.